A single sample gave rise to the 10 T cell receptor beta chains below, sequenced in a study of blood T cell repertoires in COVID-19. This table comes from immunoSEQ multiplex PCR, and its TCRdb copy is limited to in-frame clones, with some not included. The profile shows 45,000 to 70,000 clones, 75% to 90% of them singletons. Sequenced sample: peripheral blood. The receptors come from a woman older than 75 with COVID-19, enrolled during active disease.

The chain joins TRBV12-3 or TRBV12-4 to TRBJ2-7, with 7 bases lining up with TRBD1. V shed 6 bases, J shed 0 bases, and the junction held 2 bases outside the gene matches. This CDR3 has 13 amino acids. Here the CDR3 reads CASSRDSSYEQYF. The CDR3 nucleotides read TGTGCCAGCAGCCGGGACAGCTCCTACGAGCAGTACTTC.

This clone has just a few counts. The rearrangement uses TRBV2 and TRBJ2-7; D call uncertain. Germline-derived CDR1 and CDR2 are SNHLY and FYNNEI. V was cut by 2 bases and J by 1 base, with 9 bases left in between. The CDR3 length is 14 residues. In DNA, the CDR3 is TGTGCCAGCAGTGAAATTTGGAGATCCTACGAGCAGTACTTC. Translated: CASSEIWRSYEQYF.

The CDR3 bases are TGTGCCAGCAGTGAAAGCGTGCAGGGGATGGGGGAGACCCAGTACTTC. It translates to CASSESVQGMGETQYF. The rearrangement joins TRBV6-1 to TRBJ2-5; TRBD1 might be the D (6 bases). Per the germline V gene, CDR1 is MNHNS and CDR2 is SASEGT. This CDR3 contains 16 residues. Trimming stripped 2 bases from V and 5 bases from J, with 18 bases between.

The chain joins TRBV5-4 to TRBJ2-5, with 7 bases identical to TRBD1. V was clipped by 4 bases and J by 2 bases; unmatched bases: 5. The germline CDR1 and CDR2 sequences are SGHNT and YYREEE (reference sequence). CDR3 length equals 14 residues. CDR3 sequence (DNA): TGTGCCAGCAGCCCGAGGACAGGACAAGAGACCCAGTACTTC. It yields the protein CASSPRTGQETQYF. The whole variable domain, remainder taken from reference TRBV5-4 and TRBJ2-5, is ETGVTQSPTHLIKTRGQQVTLRCSSQSGHNTVSWYQQALGQGPQFIFQYYREEENGRGNFPPRFSGLQFPNYSSELNVNALELDDSALYLCASSPRTGQETQYFGPGTRLLVL.

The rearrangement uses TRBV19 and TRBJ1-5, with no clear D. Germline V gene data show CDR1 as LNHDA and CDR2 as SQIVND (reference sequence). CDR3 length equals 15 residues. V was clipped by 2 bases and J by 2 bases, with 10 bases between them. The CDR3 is CASSIMGVGNQPQHF. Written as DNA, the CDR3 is TGTGCCAGTAGTATAATGGGAGTTGGCAATCAGCCCCAGCATTTT.

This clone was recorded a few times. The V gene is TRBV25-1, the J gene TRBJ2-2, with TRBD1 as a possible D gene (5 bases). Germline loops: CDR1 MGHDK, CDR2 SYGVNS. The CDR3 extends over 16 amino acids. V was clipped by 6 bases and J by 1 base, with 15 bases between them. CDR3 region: CASSHRPGLNTGELFF. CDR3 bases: TGTGCCAGCAGCCATCGTCCAGGGCTGAACACCGGGGAGCTGTTTTTT. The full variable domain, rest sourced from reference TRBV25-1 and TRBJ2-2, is EADIYQTPRYLVIGTGKKITLECSQTMGHDKMYWYQQDPGMELHLIHYSYGVNSTEKGDLSSESTVSRIRTEHFPLTLESARPSHTSQYLCASSHRPGLNTGELFFGEGSRLTVL.

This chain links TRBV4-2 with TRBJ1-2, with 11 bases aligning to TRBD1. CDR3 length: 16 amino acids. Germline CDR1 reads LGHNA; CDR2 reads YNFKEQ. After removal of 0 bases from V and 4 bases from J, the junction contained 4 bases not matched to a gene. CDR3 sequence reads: CASSQERTGGFYGYTF. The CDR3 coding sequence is TGTGCCAGCAGCCAAGAAAGGACAGGGGGCTTCTATGGCTACACCTTC.

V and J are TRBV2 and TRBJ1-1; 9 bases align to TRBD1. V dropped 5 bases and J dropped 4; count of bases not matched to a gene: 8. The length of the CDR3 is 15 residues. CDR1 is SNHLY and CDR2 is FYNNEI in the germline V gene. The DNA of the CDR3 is TGTGCCAGCAGTTCTCCGGGACAGGGAGGCACTGAAGCTTTCTTT. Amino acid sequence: CASSSPGQGGTEAFF.

The CDR3: CASSPQQYF. CDR3 coding DNA: TGCGCCAGCAGTCCCCAGCAGTATTTT. The V gene is TRBV23-1, the J gene TRBJ2-3; D is ambiguous. TRBV23-1 is classed as an ORF, of uncertain function. The CDR3 has 9 amino acids. V was trimmed by 4 bases and J by 11 bases, leaving 4 bases between them.

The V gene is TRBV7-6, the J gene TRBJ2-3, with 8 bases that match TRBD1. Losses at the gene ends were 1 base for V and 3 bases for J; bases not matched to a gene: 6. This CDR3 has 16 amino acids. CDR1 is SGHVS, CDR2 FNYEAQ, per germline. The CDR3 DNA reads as TGTGCCAGCAGCTTAGTGGCAGGGGGCCGTACAGATACGCAGTATTTT. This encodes CASSLVAGGRTDTQYF.